A single TCR beta chain is shown here with its context. The data were produced by immunoSEQ multiplex PCR, yet TCRdb's version contains in-frame clones alone and is incomplete. The sample shows 270,000 or so clones, approximately 91% of them seen only once. The data were obtained in a study of blood T cell repertoires in COVID-19. This CDR3 has 14 amino acids. Germline assignment: CDR1 MDHEN and CDR2 SYDVKM. J lost 8 bases, V lost 5 bases, and 3 bases had no gene match. The chain recombines TRBV28 with TRBJ1-6; 10 nucleotides agree with TRBD1. The TCR sequence derives from a middle-aged woman who had recovered from COVID-19. Sequencing was carried out using peripheral blood. CDR3 sequence: CASSIDRGHSPLHF. CDR3 nucleotide sequence: TGTGCCAGCAGTATCGACAGGGGGCATTCACCCCTCCACTTT. The whole variable domain, remainder taken from reference TRBV28 and TRBJ1-6, is DVKVTQSSRYLVKRTGEKVFLECVQDMDHENMFWYRQDPGLGLRLIYFSYDVKMKEKGDIPEGYSVSREKKERFSLILESASTNQTSMYLCASSIDRGHSPLHFGNGTRLTVT.